The 22 T cell receptor beta chains in this list originate from one sample, sequenced in a study of blood T cell repertoires in COVID-19. Only in-frame clones appear in the TCRdb table, and some are missing; sequencing was by immunoSEQ multiplex PCR. The data hold about 38,000 clones, with approximately 86% observed a single time. The sample taken for sequencing was peripheral blood. The receptor source for this set is a human donor in a cohort sampled during active COVID-19.

This chain uses TRBV19 with TRBJ2-3; D call uncertain. The CDR3 is 12 amino acids. Germline-derived CDR1 and CDR2 are LNHDA and SQIVND (reference sequence). V lost 6 bases, J lost 1 base, and 5 bases lay in between. The CDR3 spells CASSSRTDTQYF. The CDR3 DNA sequence: TGTGCCAGTAGCTCCCGCACAGATACGCAGTATTTT.

The rearrangement links TRBV2 to TRBJ2-7; D gene uncertain. CDR3 length equals 12 residues. V lost 6 bases to trimming and J lost 2 bases, with 8 bases between them. The V gene's germline CDR1 is SNHLY and CDR2 FYNNEI. This CDR3 is CASRQQAYEQYF. Here the CDR3 DNA reads TGTGCCAGCAGACAGCAAGCCTACGAGCAGTACTTC.

The chain recombines TRBV5-4 with TRBJ1-4; D perhaps matches TRBD1 (6 bases). This CDR3 has 14 residues. The V end was cut by 4 bases, the J end by 7 bases, with 14 bases between. Germline V lookup: CDR1 SGHNT, CDR2 YYREEE (reference sequence). The DNA of the CDR3 is TGTGCCAGCAGCCAAAAAACAGGGTCTGAAAAACTGTTTTTT. Translated, it gives CASSQKTGSEKLFF.

The rearrangement joins TRBV7-3 to TRBJ2-1; 9 bases are a match to TRBD1. The CDR3 covers 16 residues. V lost 5 bases to trimming and J lost 6 bases; unmatched junction nucleotides: 11. Germline V CDR1 and CDR2: SGHTA, FQGTGA. The CDR3, as DNA: TGTGCCAGCAGCGTCCTACAGGGGGCAGGACGCAATGAGCAGTTCTTC. It codes for CASSVLQGAGRNEQFF.

This chain uses TRBV28 with TRBJ2-3; 10 bases are shared with TRBD2. The CDR3 has 15 residues. V gave up 6 bases and J gave up 7 bases; unmatched junction bases: 10. Germline assignment: CDR1 MDHEN and CDR2 SYDVKM. CDR3 DNA: TGTGCCAGCAGCCCCGGTGGTAGCGGGAGGTATACGCAGTATTTT. The encoded protein is CASSPGGSGRYTQYF.

The V gene is TRBV10-3, the J gene TRBJ2-2; 9 bases align to TRBD1. The CDR3 covers 15 residues. Trimming at V came to 10 bases and at J to 3 bases, leaving 9 bases not matched to a gene. CDR1 and CDR2 from the germline V gene are ENHRY and SYGVKD. The chain's CDR3 is CATQTGTGYTGELFF. In DNA, the CDR3 is TGTGCCACGCAAACCGGGACAGGGTACACCGGGGAGCTGTTTTTT.

V gene TRBV15 combines with J gene TRBJ1-4, with D unclear. The CDR3 covers 14 residues. CDR1 and CDR2 from the germline V gene are LNHNV and YYDKDF (reference sequence). Trimming pared 0 bases from V and 6 bases from J, leaving 8 bases between. In nucleotides, the CDR3 is TGTGCCACCAGCAGAGAACAGTCCTATGAAAAACTGTTTTTT. Protein: CATSREQSYEKLFF.

J is TRBJ1-5 and V is TRBV7-8; D ambiguous. V was shortened by 4 bases and J by 5 bases, with 9 bases between the two germline ends. The V gene's germline CDR1 is SGHVS and CDR2 FQNEAQ. The CDR3 is 13 amino acids. The CDR3 coding sequence is TGTGCCAGCAGCTCCGGGCGGGATCAGCCCCAGCATTTT. It yields the protein CASSSGRDQPQHF.

The chain has TRBV5-1 and TRBJ2-5; D might be TRBD2 (6 bases). The germline CDR1 and CDR2 sequences are SGHRS and YFSETQ. This CDR3 has 16 amino acids. Trimming took off 0 bases at V and 4 bases at J, with 16 bases between the two ends. The CDR3 spells CASSLGPGGGGETQYF. The CDR3 DNA reads as TGCGCCAGCAGCTTGGGCCCCGGGGGTGGAGGAGAGACCCAGTACTTC.

V gene TRBV9 combines with J gene TRBJ2-3; 7 bases align to TRBD2. This CDR3 contains 14 residues. Germline lookup yields CDR1 SGDLS and CDR2 YYNGEE. J gave up 4 bases and V 4 bases, and 6 bases lay outside the gene matches. CDR3 bases: TGTGCCAGCAGCACCGGACTAGGTTCAGATACGCAGTATTTT. Translating gives CASSTGLGSDTQYF.

The chain recombines TRBV7-9 with TRBJ2-1, with 13 bases aligning to TRBD2. Looked up from germline, CDR1 is SEHNR and CDR2 is FQNEAQ (reference sequence). There are 17 residues in the CDR3. Trimming cost V 5 bases and J 5 bases; bases outside gene matches: 9. This CDR3 reads CASSRFGLAGENNEQFF. CDR3 in DNA: TGTGCCAGCAGCCGGTTCGGACTAGCGGGAGAAAACAATGAGCAGTTCTTC.

The gene calls are TRBV19 and TRBJ1-5, with D perhaps matching TRBD1 (6 bases). V dropped 9 bases and J dropped 3 bases, with 12 bases sitting between them. The CDR3 sequence is 13 residues long. The germline V gene encodes CDR1 LNHDA and CDR2 SQIVND (reference sequence). In DNA form, the CDR3 reads TGTGCCAGCCGGGACAAGCTCAATCAGCCCCAGCATTTT. Amino acids: CASRDKLNQPQHF.

The V and J genes are TRBV7-2 and TRBJ2-1; 12 nucleotides match TRBD2. In germline, CDR1 is SGHTA, CDR2 FQGNSA. The CDR3 consists of 17 residues. With 1 base clipped from V and 8 bases from J, the junction kept 9 bases outside the gene matches. The DNA for the CDR3 is TGTGCCAGCAGCTTAGAAACTAGCGGGAGGAGTGTGTATGAGCAGTTCTTC. It yields the protein CASSLETSGRSVYEQFF.

This clone showed up just once. The chain carries TRBV28 and TRBJ2-3; TRBD2 matches at 8 bases. The CDR3 spans 17 residues. The V gene's germline CDR1 is MDHEN and CDR2 SYDVKM. V lost 5 bases and J lost 1; bases outside the gene matches: 11. The CDR3 is CASSAQGYGGGTDTQYF. DNA for the CDR3: TGTGCCAGCAGTGCGCAGGGCTACGGGGGGGGCACAGATACGCAGTATTTT.

This clone was picked up one time. V and J are TRBV18 and TRBJ1-2, with D perhaps matching TRBD1 (6 bases). V lost 0 bases and J lost 0, with 8 bases in between. Germline V CDR1 and CDR2: KGHSH, LQKENI. The CDR3 loop spans 15 amino acids. The CDR3 loop is CASSPPKGANYGYTF. The DNA for the CDR3 is TGTGCCAGCTCACCACCGAAGGGGGCTAACTATGGCTACACCTTC.

A single count supports this clone. The rearrangement joins TRBV20-1 to TRBJ1-5; no clear D gene. The CDR3 consists of 14 residues. V was clipped by 3 bases and J by 4 bases, with 13 bases between them. Per the germline V gene, CDR1 is DFQATT and CDR2 is SNEGSKA (reference sequence). The CDR3 region has the DNA TGCAGTGCTAGTGGAGGCGGGTCGAATCAGCCCCAGCATTTT. This sequence encodes CSASGGGSNQPQHF.

The rearrangement uses TRBV15 and TRBJ1-1; 7 positions agree with TRBD1. V shed 5 bases, J shed 1 base, and the junction held 4 bases outside the gene matches. The CDR3 length is 14 residues. The V gene's germline CDR1 is LNHNV and CDR2 YYDKDF (reference sequence). CDR3 loop: CATSYRGWNTEAFF. CDR3 sequence (DNA): TGTGCCACCAGCTACAGGGGCTGGAACACTGAAGCTTTCTTT. Full variable domain (missing parts from reference TRBV15 and TRBJ1-1): DAMVIQNPRYQVTQFGKPVTLSCSQTLNHNVMYWYQQKSSQAPKLLFHYYDKDFNNEADTPDNFQSRRPNTSFCFLDIRSPGLGDTAMYLCATSYRGWNTEAFFGQGTRLTVV.

The chain couples TRBV11-3 to TRBJ2-1; no firm D call. The CDR3 contains 14 residues. Trimming pared 3 bases from V and 2 bases from J, leaving 8 bases between. Germline-derived CDR1 and CDR2 are SGHNT and YENEEA. The CDR3 reads CASSFSETYNEQFF. The CDR3 coding sequence is TGTGCCAGCAGCTTTTCAGAAACCTACAATGAGCAGTTCTTC. Complete variable domain (other parts from reference TRBV11-3 and TRBJ2-1): EAGVVQSPRYKIIEKKQPVAFWCNPISGHNTLYWYLQNLGQGPELLIRYENEEAVDDSQLPKDRFSAERLKGVDSTLKIQPAELGDSAVYLCASSFSETYNEQFFGPGTRLTVL.

This clone was recorded only once. V usage is TRBV28 and J usage is TRBJ1-2; the match to TRBD1 covers 7 bases. The CDR3 loop spans 12 amino acids. Germline CDR1 MDHEN, CDR2 SYDVKM. V trimming: 6 bases; J trimming: 5 bases; junction bases outside the gene matches: 3. The CDR3 reads CASSEDRYGYTF. CDR3 DNA sequence: TGTGCCAGCAGCGAGGACAGGTATGGCTACACCTTC.

The CDR3 nucleotides are TGTGCCAGCAGTGAGACTTTCGGGACAGGGGTTGAGCAGTTCTTC. Its protein product is CASSETFGTGVEQFF. This sequence joins TRBV6-1 and TRBJ2-1; TRBD1 matches at 10 bases. Trimming removed 3 bases from V and 9 bases from J; junction bases left unmatched: 8. Germline loops: CDR1 MNHNS, CDR2 SASEGT. The CDR3 loop spans 15 amino acids.

This chain's CDR3 is CASAHTGGLNQPQHF. The DNA for the CDR3 is TGTGCTAGTGCGCACACAGGGGGCTTAAATCAGCCCCAGCATTTT. The rearrangement links TRBV12-5 to TRBJ1-5; TRBD1 matches at 9 bases. The CDR3 covers 15 residues. Germline V gene lookup returns CDR1 LGHNT and CDR2 FRNRAP. After removal of 7 bases from V and 4 bases from J, the junction contained 8 bases not matched to a gene.

This chain uses TRBV5-1 with TRBJ2-2, with a tentative D call TRBD1 (5 bases). V lost 4 bases and J 7 bases, leaving 11 bases between the germline ends. This CDR3 contains 13 residues. Germline lookup yields CDR1 SGHRS and CDR2 YFSETQ. CDR3: CASSRGFGGELFF. CDR3 bases: TGCGCCAGCAGCAGGGGATTTGGCGGGGAGCTGTTTTTT.